The 7 T cell receptor beta chains reported below all come from one sample, sequenced in a study of blood T cells in healthy people across ages. Combining a sample-barcoded 5' primer with a J-beta primer mix, a second PCR ran for roughly 7 to 11 cycles. From the 5' RACE reads, TCRdb called clonotypes with MiXCR, one entry per CDR3 protein. The sample lists over 950,000 distinct CDR3 sequences; around 54% were seen once. The sequenced sample was blood. The receptors come from a woman aged 55 to 70 in good health.

The table lists this clonotype with a few counts. The germline gene is not matched at one end of the junction; a read error may be the cause. The rearrangement joins TRBV29-1 to TRBJ2-7, with a tentative D call TRBD2 (5 bases). Germline CDR1 and CDR2: SQVTM and ANQGSEA. The CDR3 sequence is 13 residues long. In nucleotides, the CDR3 is TGCAGCGTTGAAGCGGGCGGACTTGACGAGCGGTACTTC. Its translation is CSVEAGGLDERYF.

This clonotype was picked up a small number of times. The gene calls are TRBV7-2 and TRBJ2-1; 8 bases match TRBD2. The CDR3 sequence is 13 residues long. Germline V CDR1 and CDR2: SGHTA, FQGNSA. V lost 5 bases, J lost 9 bases, and 6 bases stayed unmatched. The CDR3 DNA sequence: TGTGCCAGCAGCACCAAAAGCGGGAGTGAGCAGTTCTTC. Protein sequence: CASSTKSGSEQFF.

This sequence joins TRBV20-1 and TRBJ1-5, with a weak D call TRBD1 (5 bases). Germline CDR1 DFQATT, CDR2 SNEGSKA (reference sequence). This CDR3 is built from 12 residues. V was cut by 5 bases and J by 6 bases, with 11 bases left in between. In nucleotides, the CDR3 is TGCAGTGCTTCAGGGTCAGGTCAGCCCCAGCATTTT. Translation gives CSASGSGQPQHF.

The sample holds a few counts of this clonotype. The chain is built from TRBV10-3 and TRBJ2-3; no definite D call. Germline V gene sequence: CDR1 ENHRY, CDR2 SYGVKD. The length of the CDR3 is 15 residues. The germline V and J ends were trimmed by 0 bases and 6 bases, with 13 bases remaining between them. The DNA of the CDR3 is TGTGCCATCAGTGAGTCGAAGGGCAGCAGCGATACGCAGTATTTT. The encoded protein is CAISESKGSSDTQYF.

In this sample, this clonotype turned up many times. A much more abundant neighbour one base away suggests this may be a read error. The chain uses TRBV10-2 and TRBJ1-5, with TRBD1 as a possible D gene (5 bases). The germline CDR1 and CDR2 sequences are WSHSY and SAAADI. CDR3 length: 15 amino acids. Trimming took 2 bases from V and 4 from J, leaving 12 bases between them. The CDR3 DNA reads TGCGCCAGCAGTGAGGCGGGGCACCGGAATCAGCCCCAGCATTTT. Translation: CASSEAGHRNQPQHF.

The rearrangement joins TRBV20-1 to TRBJ2-4; no reliable D call. CDR3 size: 12 residues. Germline V gene lookup returns CDR1 DFQATT and CDR2 SNEGSKA (reference sequence). Trimming removed 4 bases from V and 0 bases from J, with 4 bases in between. As DNA, the CDR3 is TGCAGTGCTACAGTAGCCAAAAACATTCAGTACTTC. Amino acid sequence: CSATVAKNIQYF.

This sequence joins TRBV5-1 and TRBJ2-3; TRBD2 agrees at 9 bases. CDR3 length: 16 residues. Losses at the gene ends were 0 bases for V and 6 bases for J; bases not matched to a gene: 8. Germline CDR1 SGHRS, CDR2 YFSETQ. CDR3 in DNA: TGCGCCAGCAGCTTGGCTGGGCCTAGCGGGACCGATACGCAGTATTTT. It encodes CASSLAGPSGTDTQYF. The variable domain in full, with the rest retrieved from reference TRBV5-1 and TRBJ2-3, is KAGVTQTPRYLIKTRGQQVTLSCSPISGHRSVSWYQQTPGQGLQFLFEYFSETQRNKGNFPGRFSGRQFSNSRSEMNVSTLELGDSALYLCASSLAGPSGTDTQYFGPGTRLTVL.